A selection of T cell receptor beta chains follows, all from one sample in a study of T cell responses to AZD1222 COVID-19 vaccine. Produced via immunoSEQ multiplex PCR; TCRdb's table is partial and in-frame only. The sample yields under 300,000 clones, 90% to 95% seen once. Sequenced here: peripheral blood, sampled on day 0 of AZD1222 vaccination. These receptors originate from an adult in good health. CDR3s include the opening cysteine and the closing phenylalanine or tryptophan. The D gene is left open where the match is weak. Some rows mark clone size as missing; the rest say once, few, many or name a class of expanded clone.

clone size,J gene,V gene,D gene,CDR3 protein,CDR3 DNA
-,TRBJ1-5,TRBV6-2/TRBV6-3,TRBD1,CASSITGTVSNQPQHF,TGTGCCAGCAGCATCACCGGGACAGTTAGCAATCAGCCCCAGCATTTT
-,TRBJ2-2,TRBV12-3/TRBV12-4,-,CASNKGRELFF,TGTGCCAGCAACAAGGGCCGGGAGCTGTTTTTT
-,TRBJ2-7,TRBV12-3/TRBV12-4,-,CASSFNSHYEQYF,TGTGCCAGCAGTTTTAACAGTCACTACGAGCAGTACTTC
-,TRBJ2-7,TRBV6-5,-,CASYGQFGYEQYF,TGTGCCAGCTATGGACAGTTCGGTTACGAGCAGTACTTC
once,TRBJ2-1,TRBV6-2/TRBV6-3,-,CASSYSVVASGLSSYNEQFF,TGTGCCAGCAGTTACTCTGTGGTAGCGTCGGGCCTAAGCTCCTACAATGAGCAGTTCTTC
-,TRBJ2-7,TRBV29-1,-,CSVETRGARDEQYF,TGCAGCGTTGAAACCCGTGGAGCTCGCGACGAGCAGTACTTC
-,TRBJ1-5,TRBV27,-,CASSTKQGNQPQHF,TGTGCCAGCAGTACAAAACAGGGCAATCAGCCCCAGCATTTT
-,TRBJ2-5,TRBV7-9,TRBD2,CASSAWEGGREETQYF,TGTGCCAGCAGCGCGTGGGAAGGTGGGAGGGAAGAGACCCAGTACTTC
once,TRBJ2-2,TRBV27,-,CASSFGTTNTGELFF,TGTGCCAGCAGTTTCGGGACAACGAACACCGGGGAGCTGTTTTTT
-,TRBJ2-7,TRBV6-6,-,CASSRLQGMYEQYF,TGTGCCAGCAGCCGCCTTCAAGGGATGTACGAGCAGTACTTC
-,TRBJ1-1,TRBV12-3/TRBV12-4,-,CASTQMNTEAFF,TGTGCCAGCACCCAGATGAACACTGAAGCTTTCTTT
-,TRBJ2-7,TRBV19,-,CASSPRLSSYEQYF,TGTGCCAGTAGTCCCCGGTTGAGCTCCTACGAGCAGTACTTC
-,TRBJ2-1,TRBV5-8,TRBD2,CASSHQGLAFSSYNEQFF,TGTGCCAGCAGCCATCAAGGACTAGCATTCAGCTCCTACAATGAGCAGTTCTTC
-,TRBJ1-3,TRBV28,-,CASSFIRGTPGNTIYF,TGTGCCAGCAGTTTTATCCGAGGGACGCCTGGAAACACCATATATTTT
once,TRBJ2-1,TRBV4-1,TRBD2,CASSQAGGNNEQFF,TGCGCCAGCAGCCAAGCGGGAGGTAACAATGAGCAGTTCTTC
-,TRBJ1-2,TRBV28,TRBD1,CASSYRRGRGGYTF,TGTGCCAGCAGTTACCGAAGGGGGCGAGGTGGCTACACCTTC
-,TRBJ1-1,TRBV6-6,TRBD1,CASSPQGMVTEAFF,TGTGCCAGCAGTCCACAGGGGATGGTCACTGAAGCTTTCTTT
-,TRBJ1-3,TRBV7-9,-,CASSLATGVGNTIYF,TGTGCCAGCAGCTTAGCCACAGGAGTTGGAAACACCATATATTTT